This entry concerns a single T cell receptor (beta chain). The antigen is undetermined. PCR amplification relied on 60 Vbeta primers (plus 13 Jbeta primers). Produced via immunoSEQ multiplex PCR; TCRdb's table is partial and in-frame only. The table records some 90,000 clones, around 78% of them present only once. This CDR3 has 12 residues. V lost 7 bases to trimming and J lost 4 bases, with 10 bases between them. Germline CDR1 reads MNHEY; CDR2 reads SVGAGI. The data were obtained in a study of cytomegalovirus exposure and HLA in healthy donors. Study-level points and caveats: A later analysis reportedly found fewer N-insertions in an Asian-associated ancestry cluster than the approximately 700-donor mean.

The chain carries TRBV6-5 and TRBJ1-2, with TRBD1 as a possible D gene (5 bases). This receptor was taken from a man aged 25 to 45 in good health and CMV-seronegative. The sample comprised PBMCs. CDR3 bases: TGTGCCAGCACCGACAGAAGCTATGGCTACACCTTC. Protein: CASTDRSYGYTF.